Listed here are 23 T cell receptor beta chains from one sample, sequenced in a study of human T cells and chemical hapten exposure. Time point noted: patch test 3, about 24 weeks after DPC sensitization. The treatment denotes: therapeutic diphenylcyclopropenone sensitization with weekly scalp DPC. Total RNA came from unfractionated whole blood. Via MiXCR, TCRdb re-called the RACE reads, giving one row per CDR3 protein. The data contain tens of thousands of distinct CDR3 sequences, more than 9% of them singletons. Specimen: whole blood, collected in connection with sensitization to the hapten diphenylcyclopropenone (DPC). The source is a man aged 45 to 65 with alopecia areata. Some clones in this sample may be carry-over from other donors' samples.

This clonotype was recorded at least ten times. The chain has TRBV29-1 and TRBJ2-5, with D tentatively TRBD1 (5 bases). The CDR3 extends over 13 amino acids. The V and J ends lost 4 bases and 3 bases respectively, with 12 bases between them. Germline V gene sequence: CDR1 SQVTM, CDR2 ANQGSEA. The CDR3: CSVASTGKETQYF. The CDR3 DNA follows: TGCAGCGTTGCATCTACAGGAAAAGAGACCCAGTACTTC.

This chain connects TRBV29-1 to TRBJ2-7; unclear D gene. Germline assignment: CDR1 SQVTM and CDR2 ANQGSEA. The CDR3 spans 9 residues. V was cut by 4 bases and J by 4 bases, with 2 bases left in between. This CDR3 reads CSVGYEQYF. In DNA form, the CDR3 reads TGCAGCGTTGGATACGAGCAGTACTTC.

This clonotype was seen repeatedly, ten times or more. The V call is TRBV7-9, the J call TRBJ1-5; D not certain. Germline assignment: CDR1 SEHNR and CDR2 FQNEAQ (reference sequence). The CDR3 loop spans 15 amino acids. V was pared by 3 bases and J by 2 bases, with 11 bases between. As DNA, the CDR3 is TGTGCCAGCAGCTTCGCTGCGGGTGGCAATCAGCCCCAGCATTTT. As protein: CASSFAAGGNQPQHF.

J is TRBJ2-1 and V is TRBV20-1; no firm D call. The CDR3 contains 12 residues. The germline V gene has CDR1 DFQATT and CDR2 SNEGSKA (reference sequence). Deletions cut 3 bases from V and 5 bases from J, with 8 bases between. The CDR3 DNA sequence: TGCAGTGCTAGTAGTTTCGACAATGAGCAGTTCTTC. Translating gives CSASSFDNEQFF.

This clonotype was counted ten times or more. The rearrangement links TRBV19 to TRBJ2-6; maybe TRBD1 (5 bases). Per the germline V gene, CDR1 is LNHDA and CDR2 is SQIVND (reference sequence). The CDR3 sequence is 15 residues long. Trimming pared 2 bases from V and 2 bases from J, leaving 7 bases between. The CDR3 region has the DNA TGTGCCAGTAGTATAAGGGGTGCTGGGGCCAACGTCCTGACTTTC. The encoded protein is CASSIRGAGANVLTF.

J is TRBJ1-1 and V is TRBV12-3 or TRBV12-4; perhaps TRBD1 as D (6 bases). V was clipped by 5 bases and J by 1 base, with 11 bases between them. This CDR3 region has 14 residues. The CDR3 DNA follows: TGTGCCAGCAGTCAAACAGGGAAGAACACTGAAGCTTTCTTT. Amino acid sequence: CASSQTGKNTEAFF.

There are many counts of this clonotype. The chain carries TRBV29-1 and TRBJ2-2; 11 bases agree with TRBD2. CDR3 length: 14 amino acids. V was pared by 4 bases and J by 3 bases, with 1 base of the junction left unmatched. Germline loops: CDR1 SQVTM, CDR2 ANQGSEA. The CDR3 nucleotides read TGCAGCGTTGGGACTAGCGGGCACACCGGGGAGCTGTTTTTT. This gives the protein CSVGTSGHTGELFF.

At least ten counts were recorded for this clonotype. The chain joins TRBV29-1 to TRBJ1-2; D not resolved. Looked up from germline, CDR1 is SQVTM and CDR2 is ANQGSEA. The V end lost 4 bases, the J end lost 6 bases, and 6 bases lay between the germline ends. This CDR3 region has 10 residues. The CDR3 DNA reads TGCAGCGTTGGAGGCGATGGCTACACCTTC. This sequence encodes CSVGGDGYTF.

This clonotype was seen a few times. The rearrangement links TRBV7-2 to TRBJ2-6, with unresolved D. CDR3 length: 13 residues. The V end was cut by 6 bases, the J end by 4 bases, with 7 bases between. Germline V CDR1 and CDR2: SGHTA, FQGNSA. The DNA of the CDR3 is TGTGCCAGCAGAGGCAGCGGGGCCAACGTCCTGACTTTC. Translating it yields CASRGSGANVLTF.

This sequence joins TRBV20-1 and TRBJ2-3; the D is unclear. The CDR3 extends over 11 amino acids. V lost 6 bases to trimming and J lost 2 bases, with 6 bases between them. Germline lookup yields CDR1 DFQATT and CDR2 SNEGSKA (reference sequence). The CDR3 DNA reads TGCAGTGCGTCCACCACAGATACGCAGTATTTT. It translates to CSASTTDTQYF.

This clonotype appeared many times. The genes are TRBV29-1 and TRBJ1-1; D possibly corresponds to TRBD1 (5 bases). The CDR3 runs to 14 residues. Germline V gene data show CDR1 as SQVTM and CDR2 as ANQGSEA. Trimming cost V 5 bases and J 3 bases, with 16 bases left between them. The CDR3 sequence: CSVKGRGGDTEAFF. CDR3 bases: TGCAGCGTTAAGGGTCGGGGAGGGGACACTGAAGCTTTCTTT.

This chain uses TRBV7-2 with TRBJ2-7; TRBD2 is a possible D gene (6 bases). This CDR3 comprises 15 residues. Germline CDR1 is SGHTA and CDR2 is FQGNSA. Trimming removed 5 bases at V and 5 bases at J, with 19 bases between. The chain's CDR3 is CASSPSPGGVHEQYF. In DNA form, the CDR3 reads TGTGCCAGCAGCCCAAGTCCTGGAGGGGTCCACGAGCAGTACTTC.

This clonotype came up many times. The J gene is TRBJ2-3, the V gene TRBV7-9; D perhaps matches TRBD2 (6 bases). Between the trimmed V and J ends, which lost 5 bases and 0 bases, there was a span of 15 bases. The CDR3 length is 16 residues. Per the germline V gene, CDR1 is SEHNR and CDR2 is FQNEAQ (reference sequence). The CDR3 is CASSPKREASTDTQYF. The CDR3 DNA sequence: TGTGCCAGCAGCCCGAAAAGGGAGGCTAGCACAGATACGCAGTATTTT.

This clonotype was counted at least ten times. The rearrangement joins TRBV10-3 to TRBJ1-2, with TRBD1 matching over 8 bases. The germline gives CDR1 ENHRY, CDR2 SYGVKD. CDR3 length: 13 residues. The V and J ends lost 9 bases and 2 bases, in that order; junction bases with no gene match: 5. For the CDR3, the DNA is TGTGCCATGGGGACAGGAAACAACTATGGCTACACCTTC. This translates into CAMGTGNNYGYTF.

This clonotype was counted ten times or more. The chain has TRBV6-2 or TRBV6-3 and TRBJ1-1, with D perhaps matching TRBD1 (5 bases). V dropped 6 bases and J dropped 5 bases, with 13 bases sitting between them. The CDR3 has 13 residues. Germline V CDR1 and CDR2: MNHEY, SVGEGT. In DNA, the CDR3 is TGTGCCAGCAGACCGGGGCGGAGTACTGAAGCTTTCTTT. This sequence encodes CASRPGRSTEAFF.

The table lists this clonotype with a few counts. The chain has TRBV5-1 and TRBJ2-1, with 11 bases matching TRBD2. Per germline, CDR1 SGHRS and CDR2 YFSETQ. With 3 bases clipped from V and 10 bases from J, the junction kept 9 bases outside the gene matches. CDR3 size: 15 residues. The CDR3 region is CASSSEGLAGGEQFF. For the CDR3, the DNA is TGCGCCAGCAGCTCTGAGGGGCTAGCGGGAGGCGAGCAGTTCTTC.

This clonotype was counted many times. This sequence joins TRBV7-9 and TRBJ2-1; the match to TRBD1 covers 8 bases. With V trimmed by 4 bases and J by 6 bases, 5 bases remained unmatched. CDR3 size: 14 residues. Germline CDR1 reads SEHNR; CDR2 reads FQNEAQ (reference sequence). The CDR3 reads CASSSQGAGNEQFF. The CDR3 DNA sequence: TGTGCCAGCAGCTCCCAGGGGGCAGGCAATGAGCAGTTCTTC.

In its sample, this clonotype was seen a few times. The V and J genes are TRBV28 and TRBJ2-3; D call uncertain. The ends were cut back, 5 bases at V and 6 bases at J, with 9 bases in the middle. This CDR3 contains 12 residues. In germline, CDR1 is MDHEN, CDR2 SYDVKM. CDR3 residues: CASSPNMDTQYF. The CDR3 nucleotides are TGTGCCAGCAGTCCAAACATGGATACGCAGTATTTT.

This clonotype came up many times. The genes are TRBV28 and TRBJ2-1, with unresolved D. The V gene's germline CDR1 is MDHEN and CDR2 SYDVKM. The V and J ends lost 5 bases and 3 bases respectively, with 8 bases between them. This CDR3 comprises 13 residues. CDR3 loop: CASSLEVYNEQFF. CDR3 DNA sequence: TGTGCCAGCAGTCTCGAAGTCTACAATGAGCAGTTCTTC.

The rearrangement links TRBV7-9 to TRBJ1-1; D gene ambiguous. V lost 0 bases and J 1 base, leaving 9 bases between the germline ends. The CDR3 has 15 amino acids. From germline, CDR1 is SEHNR and CDR2 FQNEAQ (reference sequence). The CDR3 DNA sequence: TGTGCCAGCAGCTTAGCGAGCGGCAGGAACACTGAAGCTTTCTTT. Its translation: CASSLASGRNTEAFF.

In this sample, this clonotype turned up many times. The genes are TRBV12-3 or TRBV12-4 and TRBJ1-1; 7 nucleotides match TRBD1. This CDR3 comprises 15 residues. J gave up 7 bases and V 6 bases, and 14 bases lay outside the gene matches. The CDR3 protein is CASRGRQGYRGEAFF. CDR3 DNA sequence: TGTGCCAGCAGGGGACGACAGGGCTACAGGGGTGAAGCTTTCTTT.

The V and J genes are TRBV29-1 and TRBJ2-2; a possible D gene is TRBD2 (5 bases). CDR1 and CDR2 from the germline V gene are SQVTM and ANQGSEA. V gave up 4 bases and J gave up 3 bases, with 9 bases separating them. The length of the CDR3 is 13 residues. The CDR3 is CSVGTPDTGELFF. The CDR3 nucleotides are TGCAGCGTTGGGACTCCCGACACCGGGGAGCTGTTTTTT.

There are many counts of this clonotype. In DNA, the CDR3 is TGTGCCAGTAGTAAGGGACAGGGGGATCAGCCCCAGCATTTT. Translation gives CASSKGQGDQPQHF. The V and J genes are TRBV19 and TRBJ1-5; 11 bases are a match to TRBD1. Germline V gene lookup returns CDR1 LNHDA and CDR2 SQIVND (reference sequence). After removal of 4 bases from V and 5 bases from J, the junction contained 1 base not matched to a gene. There are 14 residues in the CDR3.